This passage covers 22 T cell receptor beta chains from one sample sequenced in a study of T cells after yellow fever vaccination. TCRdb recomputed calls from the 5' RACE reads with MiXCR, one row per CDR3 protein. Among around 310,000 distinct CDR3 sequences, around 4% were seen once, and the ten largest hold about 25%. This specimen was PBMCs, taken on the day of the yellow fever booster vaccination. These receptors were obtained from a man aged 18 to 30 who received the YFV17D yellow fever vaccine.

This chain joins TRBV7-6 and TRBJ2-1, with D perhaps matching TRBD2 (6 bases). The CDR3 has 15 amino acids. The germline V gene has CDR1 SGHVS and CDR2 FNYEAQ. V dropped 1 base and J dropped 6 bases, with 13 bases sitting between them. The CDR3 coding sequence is TGTGCCAGCAGCTTAGAATACGGGACTGGCAATGAGCAGTTCTTC. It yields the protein CASSLEYGTGNEQFF.

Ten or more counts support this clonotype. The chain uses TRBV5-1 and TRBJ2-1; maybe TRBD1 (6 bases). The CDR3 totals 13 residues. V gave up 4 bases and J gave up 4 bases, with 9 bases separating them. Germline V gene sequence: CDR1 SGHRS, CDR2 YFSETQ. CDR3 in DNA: TGCGCCAGCAGCACGGACAGTTACAATGAGCAGTTCTTC. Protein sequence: CASSTDSYNEQFF.

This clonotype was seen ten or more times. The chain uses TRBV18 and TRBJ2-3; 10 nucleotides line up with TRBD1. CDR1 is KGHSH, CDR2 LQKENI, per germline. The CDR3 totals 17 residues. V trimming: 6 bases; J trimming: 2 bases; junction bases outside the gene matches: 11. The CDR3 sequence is CASSPFPGQGYTDTQYF. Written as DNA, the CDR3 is TGTGCCAGCTCGCCCTTTCCGGGACAGGGGTACACAGATACGCAGTATTTT. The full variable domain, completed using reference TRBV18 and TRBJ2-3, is NAGVMQNPRHLVRRRGQEARLRCSPMKGHSHVYWYRQLPEEGLKFMVYLQKENIIDESGMPKERFSAEFPKEGPSILRIQQVVRGDSAAYFCASSPFPGQGYTDTQYFGPGTRLTVL.

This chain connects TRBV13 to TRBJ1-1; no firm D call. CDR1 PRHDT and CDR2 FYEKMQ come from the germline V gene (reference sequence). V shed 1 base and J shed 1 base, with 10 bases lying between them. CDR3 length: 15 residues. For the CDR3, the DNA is TGTGCCAGCAGCTTAGATGAGGGCTCGAACACTGAAGCTTTCTTT. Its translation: CASSLDEGSNTEAFF.

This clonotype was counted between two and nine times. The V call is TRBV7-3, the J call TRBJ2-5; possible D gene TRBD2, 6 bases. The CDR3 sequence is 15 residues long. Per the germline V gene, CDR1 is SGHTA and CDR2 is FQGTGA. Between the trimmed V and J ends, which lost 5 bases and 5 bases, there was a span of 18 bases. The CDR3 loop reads CASSLTLTSVETQYF. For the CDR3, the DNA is TGTGCCAGCAGCCTCACCCTGACTAGTGTGGAGACCCAGTACTTC.

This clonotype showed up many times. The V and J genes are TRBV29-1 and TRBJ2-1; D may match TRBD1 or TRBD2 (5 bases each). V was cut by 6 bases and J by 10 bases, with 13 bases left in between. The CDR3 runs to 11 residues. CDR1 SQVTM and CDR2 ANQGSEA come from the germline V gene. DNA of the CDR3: TGCAGCGTGTCCAGGGAGAGAGAGCAGTTCTTC. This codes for CSVSREREQFF.

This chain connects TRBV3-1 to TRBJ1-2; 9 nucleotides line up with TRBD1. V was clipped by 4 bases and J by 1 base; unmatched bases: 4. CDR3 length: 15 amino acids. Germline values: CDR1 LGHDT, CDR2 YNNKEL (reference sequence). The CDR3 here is CASSPGTGHNYGYTF. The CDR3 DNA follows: TGTGCCAGCAGCCCCGGGACAGGGCATAACTATGGCTACACCTTC. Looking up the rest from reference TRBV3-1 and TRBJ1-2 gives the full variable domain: DTAVSQTPKYLVTQMGNDKSIKCEQNLGHDTMYWYKQDSKKFLKIMFSYNNKELIINETVPNRFSPKSPDKAHLNLHINSLELGDSAVYFCASSPGTGHNYGYTFGSGTRLTVV.

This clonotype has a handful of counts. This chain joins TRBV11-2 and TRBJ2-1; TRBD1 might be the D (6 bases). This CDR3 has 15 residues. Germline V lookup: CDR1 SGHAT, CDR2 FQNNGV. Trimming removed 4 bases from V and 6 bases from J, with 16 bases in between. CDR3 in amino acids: CASSYDRHRGNEQFF. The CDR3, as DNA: TGTGCCAGCAGCTATGACAGGCATCGGGGCAATGAGCAGTTCTTC.

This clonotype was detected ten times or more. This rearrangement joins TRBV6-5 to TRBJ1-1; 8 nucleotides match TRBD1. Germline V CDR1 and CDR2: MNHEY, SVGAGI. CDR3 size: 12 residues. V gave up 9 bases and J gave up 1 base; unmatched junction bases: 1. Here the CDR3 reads CASGQGNTEAFF. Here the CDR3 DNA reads TGTGCCAGTGGACAGGGGAACACTGAAGCTTTCTTT.

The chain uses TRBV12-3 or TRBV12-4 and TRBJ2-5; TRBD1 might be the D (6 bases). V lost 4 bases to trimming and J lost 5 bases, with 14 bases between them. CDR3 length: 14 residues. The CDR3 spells CASSSRDTRETQYF. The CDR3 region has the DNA TGTGCCAGCAGTTCGAGGGACACCCGGGAGACCCAGTACTTC.

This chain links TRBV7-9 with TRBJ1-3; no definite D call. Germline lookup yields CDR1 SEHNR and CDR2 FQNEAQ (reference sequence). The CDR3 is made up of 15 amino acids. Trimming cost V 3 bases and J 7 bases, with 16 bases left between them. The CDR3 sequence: CASSFSGPDSNTIYF. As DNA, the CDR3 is TGTGCCAGCAGCTTTTCTGGCCCGGATTCTAACACCATATATTTT. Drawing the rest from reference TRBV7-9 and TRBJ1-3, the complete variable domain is DTGVSQNPRHKITKRGQNVTFRCDPISEHNRLYWYRQTLGQGPEFLTYFQNEAQLEKSRLLSDRFSAERPKGSFSTLEIQRTEQGDSAMYLCASSFSGPDSNTIYFGEGSWLTVV.

CDR3 nucleotides: TGTGCCAGCAGTCCAACAGGGAGAAATTCACCCCTCCACTTT. Encoded protein: CASSPTGRNSPLHF. The chain carries TRBV12-3 or TRBV12-4 and TRBJ1-6, with a possible D match to TRBD1 (6 bases). V was pared by 5 bases and J by 7 bases, with 12 bases between. The CDR3 sequence is 14 residues long.

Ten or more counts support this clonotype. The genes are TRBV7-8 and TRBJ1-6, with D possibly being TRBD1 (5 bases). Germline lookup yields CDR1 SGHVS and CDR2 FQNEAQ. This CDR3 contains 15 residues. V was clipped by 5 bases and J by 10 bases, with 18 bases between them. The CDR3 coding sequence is TGTGCCAGCAGCGTAGGTGTGGCTCGGGGGTCACCCCTCCACTTT. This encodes CASSVGVARGSPLHF.

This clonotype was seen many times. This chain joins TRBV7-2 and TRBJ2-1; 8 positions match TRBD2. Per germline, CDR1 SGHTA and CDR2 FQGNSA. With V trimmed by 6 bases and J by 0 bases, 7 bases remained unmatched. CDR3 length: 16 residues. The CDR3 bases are TGTGCCAGCAGTGTGGTAGCGGGGCTCTCCTACAATGAGCAGTTCTTC. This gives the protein CASSVVAGLSYNEQFF.

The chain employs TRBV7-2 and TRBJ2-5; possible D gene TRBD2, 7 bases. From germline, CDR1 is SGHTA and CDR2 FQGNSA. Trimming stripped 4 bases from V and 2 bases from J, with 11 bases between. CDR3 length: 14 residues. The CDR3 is CASSWGGHQETQYF. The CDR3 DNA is TGTGCCAGCAGCTGGGGGGGGCATCAAGAGACCCAGTACTTC. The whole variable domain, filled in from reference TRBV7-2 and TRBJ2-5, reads GAGVSQSPSNKVTEKGKDVELRCDPISGHTALYWYRQSLGQGLEFLIYFQGNSAPDKSGLPSDRFSAERTGGSVSTLTIQRTQQEDSAVYLCASSWGGHQETQYFGPGTRLLVL.

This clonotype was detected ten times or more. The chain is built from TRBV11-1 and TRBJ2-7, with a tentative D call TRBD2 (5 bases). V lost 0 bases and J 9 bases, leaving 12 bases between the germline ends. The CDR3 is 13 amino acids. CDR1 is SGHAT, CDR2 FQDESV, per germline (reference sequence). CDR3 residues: CASSLAQRLPQYF. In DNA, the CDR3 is TGTGCCAGCAGCTTAGCCCAACGACTACCGCAGTACTTC.

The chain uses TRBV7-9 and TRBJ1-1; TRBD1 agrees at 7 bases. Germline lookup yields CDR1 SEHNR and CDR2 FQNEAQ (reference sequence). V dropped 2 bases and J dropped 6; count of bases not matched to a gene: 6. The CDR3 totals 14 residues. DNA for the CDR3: TGTGCCAGCAGCTTAAGACAGGGTGGATCTGAAGCTTTCTTT. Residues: CASSLRQGGSEAFF.

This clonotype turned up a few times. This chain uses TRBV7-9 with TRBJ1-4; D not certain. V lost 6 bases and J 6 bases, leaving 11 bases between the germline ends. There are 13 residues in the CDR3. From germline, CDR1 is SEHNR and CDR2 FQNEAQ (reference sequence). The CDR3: CASRLTGDEKLFF. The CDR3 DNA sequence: TGTGCCAGCAGACTAACCGGAGATGAAAAACTGTTTTTT.

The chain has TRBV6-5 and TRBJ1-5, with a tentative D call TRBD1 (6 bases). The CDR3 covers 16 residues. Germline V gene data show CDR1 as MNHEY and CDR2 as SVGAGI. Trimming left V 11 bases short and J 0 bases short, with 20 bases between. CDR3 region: CASQPQGPSSNQPQHF. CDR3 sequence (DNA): TGTGCCTCACAGCCCCAGGGGCCTAGTAGCAATCAGCCCCAGCATTTT.

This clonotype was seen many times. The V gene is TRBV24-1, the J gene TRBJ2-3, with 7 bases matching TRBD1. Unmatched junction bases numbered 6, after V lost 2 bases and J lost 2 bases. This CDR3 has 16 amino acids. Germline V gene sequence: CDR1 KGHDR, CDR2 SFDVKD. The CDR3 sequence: CATSDSGTEDTDTQYF. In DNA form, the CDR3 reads TGTGCCACCAGTGATTCCGGGACAGAGGACACAGATACGCAGTATTTT.

The DNA of the CDR3 is TGCGCCAGCAGCCCTCGGACAGGTTCCTACGAGCAGTACTTC. It specifies CASSPRTGSYEQYF. The chain carries TRBV5-1 and TRBJ2-7, with 7 bases that match TRBD1. The CDR3 has 14 amino acids. From germline, CDR1 is SGHRS and CDR2 YFSETQ. V lost 4 bases, J lost 1 base, and 5 bases stayed unmatched. The full variable domain, completed using reference TRBV5-1 and TRBJ2-7, is KAGVTQTPRYLIKTRGQQVTLSCSPISGHRSVSWYQQTPGQGLQFLFEYFSETQRNKGNFPGRFSGRQFSNSRSEMNVSTLELGDSALYLCASSPRTGSYEQYFGPGTRLTVT.

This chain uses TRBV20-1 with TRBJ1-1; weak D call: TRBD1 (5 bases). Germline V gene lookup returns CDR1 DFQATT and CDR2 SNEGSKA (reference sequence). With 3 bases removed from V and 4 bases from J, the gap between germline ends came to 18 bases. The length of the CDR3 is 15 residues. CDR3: CSARGDGARGTEAFF. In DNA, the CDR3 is TGCAGTGCTAGGGGGGACGGAGCTCGGGGCACTGAAGCTTTCTTT.